This T cell receptor beta chain came from a study of T-cell reconstitution after alpha-beta-depleted transplantation in children. General study points: TCRbeta diversity was high at day 60 in some patients (a result of surviving recipient T cells and thymic progenitors).

Unique molecular identifiers were incorporated during preparation of the TCRbeta library. TCRdb reprocessed the PCR reads with MiXCR, giving one entry per CDR3 protein. The sample consists of some 200,000 distinct CDR3 sequences, around 9.2% of them appearing once. A few counts support this clonotype. Its antigen is undetermined. The sequencing here drew on PBMCs, mostly from graft donor cells, taken 360 days after TCRalphabeta/CD19-depleted stem cell transplant. This receptor was taken from a male patient aged 2 to 9 who had a stem cell transplant for acute myeloid leukemia, so the T cells may come from the graft donor.

The CDR3: CSARDLGLAESSYEQYF. The CDR3 DNA reads as TGCAGTGCTAGAGATCTTGGACTAGCGGAAAGCTCCTACGAGCAGTACTTC. The chain is built from TRBV20-1 and TRBJ2-7, with 10 bases fitting TRBD2. The trim removed 0 bases at V and 0 bases at J, leaving 8 bases unmatched. This CDR3 contains 17 residues. The V gene's germline CDR1 is DFQATT and CDR2 SNEGSKA (reference sequence).